This entry lists 32 T cell receptor beta chains sequenced from one sample in a study of T-cell reconstitution after alpha-beta-depleted transplantation in children. Preparing the TCRbeta library involved the use of unique molecular identifiers. A single record per CDR3 protein comes from TCRdb applying MiXCR to the PCR reads. Of approximately 400,000 distinct CDR3 sequences in the sample, roughly 15% are singletons; the top ten hold less than 30%. The sequences come from PBMCs, mostly from graft donor cells, collected 360 days after TCRalphabeta/CD19-depleted stem cell transplant. The receptors derive from a boy under two years old who had a stem cell transplant for Wiskott-Aldrich syndrome, so the T cells may come from the graft donor.

A few counts support this clonotype. This chain links TRBV9 with TRBJ2-1; TRBD2 agrees at 10 bases. CDR1 is SGDLS and CDR2 is YYNGEE in the germline V gene. With 3 bases clipped from V and 7 bases from J, the junction kept 10 bases outside the gene matches. This CDR3 has 16 residues. Here the CDR3 reads CASSGASGRNINEQFF. DNA for the CDR3: TGTGCCAGCAGCGGCGCTAGCGGGAGAAATATAAATGAGCAGTTCTTC.

The V and J genes are TRBV7-2 and TRBJ2-7; TRBD2 matches 7 bases. CDR3 length equals 15 residues. CDR1 is SGHTA and CDR2 is FQGNSA in the germline V gene. V gave up 5 bases and J gave up 2 bases; unmatched junction bases: 9. CDR3 amino acids: CASSAPTSDPYEQYF. The CDR3 nucleotides read TGTGCCAGCAGCGCACCCACTAGCGACCCCTACGAGCAGTACTTC.

This clonotype was detected a few times. The chain is built from TRBV29-1 and TRBJ1-2, with 7 bases lining up with TRBD1. Germline V CDR1 and CDR2: SQVTM, ANQGSEA. The CDR3 covers 13 residues. After removal of 4 bases from V and 0 bases from J, the junction contained 2 bases not matched to a gene. The CDR3 DNA reads TGCAGCGTTGGACAGGGACCTAACTATGGCTACACCTTC. It specifies CSVGQGPNYGYTF.

The rearrangement uses TRBV12-3 or TRBV12-4 and TRBJ2-7; 10 positions match TRBD2. This CDR3 contains 14 residues. Trimming removed 5 bases from V and 2 bases from J; junction bases left unmatched: 3. Here the CDR3 DNA reads TGTGCCAGCAGTCCCGGACTAGCGGCCTACGAGCAGTACTTC. It translates to CASSPGLAAYEQYF.

This clonotype occurred a few times. The chain has TRBV12-3 or TRBV12-4 and TRBJ2-6; TRBD1 aligns across 7 bases. J was trimmed by 0 bases and V by 3 bases; bases with no gene match: 8. CDR3 length equals 18 residues. The CDR3 nucleotides read TGTGCCAGCAGTTTCAAGGGACAGTCCCTCTCTGGGGCCAACGTCCTGACTTTC. It yields the protein CASSFKGQSLSGANVLTF.

A few counts support this clonotype. The chain recombines TRBV18 with TRBJ2-2, with D possibly called TRBD1 or TRBD2 (5 bases each). Per the germline V gene, CDR1 is KGHSH and CDR2 is LQKENI. The CDR3 sequence is 14 residues long. V was cut by 8 bases and J by 1 base, with 11 bases left in between. The CDR3: CASMGRLNTGELFF. The CDR3 DNA follows: TGTGCCAGCATGGGACGGCTGAACACCGGGGAGCTGTTTTTT.

Only a few counts were recorded for this clonotype. The chain uses TRBV18 and TRBJ2-6; the D gene is possibly TRBD2 (5 bases). The germline gives CDR1 KGHSH, CDR2 LQKENI. The CDR3 has 17 amino acids. V was cut by 1 base and J by 0 bases, with 10 bases left in between. The CDR3, as DNA: TGTGCCAGCTCACCACGCCTAGCACACTCTGGGGCCAACGTCCTGACTTTC. Protein sequence: CASSPRLAHSGANVLTF.

The chain joins TRBV4-2 to TRBJ2-3; D assignment may be TRBD1 or TRBD2 (7 bases each). The CDR3 is 20 amino acids. Germline CDR1 is LGHNA and CDR2 is YNFKEQ. V lost 4 bases and J 4 bases, leaving 30 bases between the germline ends. The CDR3 reads CASSLKLGLAARGRADTQYF. The CDR3 DNA reads TGTGCCAGCAGCCTAAAATTGGGGCTAGCGGCGAGGGGGCGGGCAGATACGCAGTATTTT.

This clonotype has a handful of counts. CDR3: CASSLEPVLEQYF. The CDR3 bases are TGTGCCAGCAGCTTGGAACCGGTCCTCGAGCAGTACTTC. The rearrangement links TRBV5-6 to TRBJ2-7; D remains ambiguous. Trimming took 0 bases from V and 6 from J, leaving 10 bases between them. The CDR3 has 13 residues. Per germline, CDR1 SGHDT and CDR2 YYEEEE.

This clonotype was counted many times. J is TRBJ2-3 and V is TRBV5-1; 7 nucleotides agree with TRBD2. The germline CDR1 and CDR2 sequences are SGHRS and YFSETQ. The trim removed 2 bases at V and 2 bases at J, leaving 8 bases unmatched. The CDR3 is made up of 16 amino acids. The CDR3 bases are TGCGCCAGCAGCTTCGGGCTAGCGGCTTCCACAGATACGCAGTATTTT. Its translation is CASSFGLAASTDTQYF.

The table lists this clonotype with a few counts. The chain employs TRBV4-1 and TRBJ2-3; D might be TRBD2 (6 bases). Trimming removed 3 bases at V and 0 bases at J, with 10 bases between. Germline V lookup: CDR1 MGHRA, CDR2 YSYEKL. The CDR3 spans 15 residues. CDR3 sequence reads: CASSHTGTSTDTQYF. CDR3 nucleotide sequence: TGCGCCAGCAGCCATACCGGGACTAGCACAGATACGCAGTATTTT.

J is TRBJ2-7 and V is TRBV6-1; TRBD1 matches 10 bases. In germline, CDR1 is MNHNS, CDR2 SASEGT. Trimming cost V 6 bases and J 0 bases; bases outside gene matches: 5. The CDR3 is 15 residues long. In DNA, the CDR3 is TGTGCCAGCAGCCAGACAGGGGGCGACTCCTACGAGCAGTACTTC. It encodes CASSQTGGDSYEQYF.

This clonotype was detected ten times or more. The chain combines TRBV27 with TRBJ2-1; a weak D match, TRBD2 (6 bases). Deletions cut 7 bases from V and 10 bases from J, with 20 bases between. CDR1 and CDR2 (germline): MNHEY, SMNVEV (reference sequence). This CDR3 has 14 amino acids. CDR3 loop: CASKGGSLIREQFF. CDR3 bases: TGTGCCAGCAAAGGAGGGTCGCTAATTAGGGAGCAGTTCTTC.

The genes are TRBV5-1 and TRBJ2-1; 11 nucleotides match TRBD2. Trimming took 7 bases from V and 9 from J; bases not matched to a gene: 9. CDR1 SGHRS and CDR2 YFSETQ come from the germline V gene. This CDR3 region has 14 residues. Written as DNA, the CDR3 is TGCGCCAGCTCACTTATAGCGGGAGGGGTTGAGCAGTTCTTC. Its protein product is CASSLIAGGVEQFF.

Ten or more counts support this clonotype. For the CDR3, the DNA is TGCAGTGCTAGAGATCCCGGACTAGCGCGCAATGAGCAGTTCTTC. This translates into CSARDPGLARNEQFF. The genes are TRBV20-1 and TRBJ2-1; 9 nucleotides match TRBD2. J gave up 6 bases and V 0 bases, and 6 bases lay outside the gene matches. Germline V CDR1 and CDR2: DFQATT, SNEGSKA (reference sequence). The CDR3 sequence is 15 residues long.

This clonotype was recorded many times. This chain joins TRBV7-6 and TRBJ2-1; TRBD2 matches 11 bases. In germline, CDR1 is SGHVS, CDR2 FNYEAQ. J lost 8 bases, V lost 3 bases, and 6 bases had no gene match. This CDR3 region has 15 residues. The CDR3 nucleotides read TGTGCCAGCAGCTTCCGACTAGCGGGATTCGATGAGCAGTTCTTC. Translating gives CASSFRLAGFDEQFF.

On this clonotype: One end of the junction is discordant with germline, which a read error may explain. The rearrangement joins TRBV6-5 to TRBJ1-4; D is unclear. Per the germline V gene, CDR1 is MNHEY and CDR2 is SVGAGI. The CDR3 extends over 14 amino acids. Here the CDR3 reads CARSYSPDWEKLFF. In DNA form, the CDR3 reads TGTGCCAGAAGTTACAGTCCGGACTGGGAAAAACTGTTTTTT.

The CDR3 reads CASSIDRVDRDNSPLHF. As DNA, the CDR3 is TGTGCCAGCAGCATCGACAGGGTGGATAGAGATAATTCACCCCTCCACTTT. The V call is TRBV21-1, the J call TRBJ1-6; whether TRBD1, the table's D call, matches the DNA was not checked. TRBV21-1 is tagged as a pseudogene. This CDR3 has 17 amino acids.

A single count supports this clonotype. V is TRBV25-1 and J is TRBJ2-6; TRBD1 matches 8 bases. V lost 5 bases to trimming and J lost 0 bases; unmatched junction nucleotides: 6. In germline, CDR1 is MGHDK, CDR2 SYGVNS. This CDR3 is built from 17 residues. The CDR3 DNA reads TGTGCCAGCAGTAGGACAGGGCGCATCTCTGGGGCCAACGTCCTGACTTTC. This codes for CASSRTGRISGANVLTF.

The chain combines TRBV12-3 or TRBV12-4 with TRBJ2-1; D is uncertain. V was pared by 5 bases and J by 0 bases, with 14 bases between. The CDR3 length is 16 residues. The CDR3 DNA follows: TGTGCCAGCAGTCCTTCAAAGACTGGCTCCTACAATGAGCAGTTCTTC. Encoded protein: CASSPSKTGSYNEQFF.

This clonotype was counted between two and nine times. The chain links TRBV7-9 to TRBJ2-3, with 9 nucleotides matching TRBD2. Per the germline V gene, CDR1 is SEHNR and CDR2 is FQNEAQ (reference sequence). This CDR3 contains 15 residues. The V gene end was trimmed by 5 bases and the J gene end by 7 bases; junction bases not matched to a gene: 10. CDR3 residues: CASSRMGLATNTQYF. The CDR3 DNA sequence: TGTGCCAGCAGCCGGATGGGACTAGCAACCAATACGCAGTATTTT.

This clonotype was seen repeatedly, ten times or more. The chain employs TRBV12-3 or TRBV12-4 and TRBJ2-3, with 8 nucleotides matching TRBD1. V gave up 2 bases and J gave up 4 bases; unmatched junction bases: 2. The CDR3 length is 14 residues. Here the CDR3 reads CASSLLQGADTQYF. The CDR3 DNA sequence: TGTGCCAGCAGTTTATTACAGGGGGCAGATACGCAGTATTTT.

The gene calls are TRBV29-1 and TRBJ2-3, with D tentatively TRBD2 (5 bases). With 6 bases removed from V and 5 bases from J, the gap between germline ends came to 18 bases. The CDR3 is 14 residues long. Germline V gene data show CDR1 as SQVTM and CDR2 as ANQGSEA. The DNA for the CDR3 is TGCAGCGTGTCGGTGTGGGCGGCGGGAGATACGCAGTATTTT. It codes for CSVSVWAAGDTQYF.

This clonotype was observed a handful of times. V and J are TRBV12-3 or TRBV12-4 and TRBJ2-1, with 10 bases lining up with TRBD2. Trimming cost V 6 bases and J 6 bases; bases outside gene matches: 5. CDR3 length: 14 amino acids. The CDR3 loop is CASRPSGSGNEQFF. CDR3 nucleotide sequence: TGTGCCAGCAGACCTAGCGGGAGCGGCAATGAGCAGTTCTTC.

This clonotype was observed at least ten times. J is TRBJ1-1 and V is TRBV5-6, with D tentatively TRBD1 (5 bases). Germline CDR1 SGHDT, CDR2 YYEEEE. Trimming took off 3 bases at V and 6 bases at J, with 15 bases between the two ends. This CDR3 comprises 14 residues. The CDR3 is CASSSLRDLAEAFF. CDR3 coding DNA: TGTGCCAGCAGCTCGTTGCGGGACCTCGCTGAAGCTTTCTTT.

This clonotype has a count of ten or more. V and J are TRBV27 and TRBJ1-4, with D uncertain. The V gene lost 6 bases and the J gene lost 3 bases, with 2 bases spanning the gap. CDR1 and CDR2 from the germline V gene are MNHEY and SMNVEV (reference sequence). The CDR3 sequence is 11 residues long. The CDR3 nucleotides read TGTGCCAGCAGATCTAATGAAAAACTGTTTTTT. This codes for CASRSNEKLFF.

The table lists this clonotype with a few counts. The V call is TRBV7-9, the J call TRBJ2-2; 8 bases line up with TRBD2. This CDR3 comprises 16 residues. Germline values: CDR1 SEHNR, CDR2 FQNEAQ (reference sequence). Trimming at V came to 5 bases and at J to 4 bases, leaving 9 bases not matched to a gene. The CDR3 is CASSPGGLAGTGELFF. DNA of the CDR3: TGTGCCAGCAGCCCCGGTGGTCTAGCGGGCACCGGGGAGCTGTTTTTT. Looking up the rest from reference TRBV7-9 and TRBJ2-2 gives the full variable domain: DTGVSQNPRHKITKRGQNVTFRCDPISEHNRLYWYRQTLGQGPEFLTYFQNEAQLEKSRLLSDRFSAERPKGSFSTLEIQRTEQGDSAMYLCASSPGGLAGTGELFFGEGSRLTVL.

This clonotype was found a few times. The CDR3 is CASSQGGTGGGYEQYF. For the CDR3, the DNA is TGCGCCAGCAGCCAAGGAGGGACAGGGGGCGGTTACGAGCAGTACTTC. The chain uses TRBV4-1 and TRBJ2-7, with 12 bases identical to TRBD1. Germline trimming cut 1 base from V and 4 bases from J; bases unmatched to any gene: 5. This CDR3 has 16 residues. Germline V lookup: CDR1 MGHRA, CDR2 YSYEKL.

In its sample, this clonotype was seen a few times. The rearrangement uses TRBV28 and TRBJ1-2, with D hard to call. The CDR3 covers 12 residues. V lost 10 bases, J lost 5 bases, and 14 bases lay in between. CDR1 and CDR2 (germline): MDHEN, SYDVKM. The CDR3 region is CAILKREYGYTF. CDR3 nucleotides: TGTGCCATCCTTAAACGGGAGTATGGCTACACCTTC.

The DNA for the CDR3 is TGCAGCGCCTTCCTCACAGATACGCAGTATTTT. Its protein is CSAFLTDTQYF. The rearrangement joins TRBV29-1 to TRBJ2-3; no clear D. The germline V gene encodes CDR1 SQVTM and CDR2 ANQGSEA. There are 11 residues in the CDR3. Trimming took off 7 bases at V and 2 bases at J, with 7 bases between the two ends.

The genes are TRBV20-1 and TRBJ2-3; no clear D. Germline CDR1 and CDR2: DFQATT and SNEGSKA (reference sequence). CDR3 length: 13 amino acids. Trimming left V 4 bases short and J 2 bases short, with 10 bases between. This CDR3 is CSAITRNTDTQYF. The DNA for the CDR3 is TGCAGTGCTATCACCCGGAACACAGATACGCAGTATTTT.

The chain recombines TRBV7-4 with TRBJ2-3, with 12 bases fitting TRBD1. Germline V gene lookup returns CDR1 SGHVT and CDR2 SQSDAQ. V gave up 5 bases and J gave up 2 bases; unmatched junction bases: 8. The CDR3 totals 17 residues. CDR3: CASSLTRDRGHTDTQYF. DNA of the CDR3: TGTGCCAGCAGCCTAACCCGGGACAGGGGGCACACAGATACGCAGTATTTT.